This TCR beta chain was sequenced during a study of technical replicates of blood from a few donors. This clone was counted a few times. V was trimmed by 5 bases and J by 1 base, leaving 8 bases between them. The CDR3 extends over 13 amino acids. Germline V gene lookup returns CDR1 MNHEY and CDR2 SVGAGI. TCRdb's table, derived via immunoSEQ multiplex PCR, lists solely in-frame clones and lacks some. The profile shows about 80,000 clones, roughly 98% of them singletons. The chain links TRBV6-5 to TRBJ1-1; D possibly corresponds to TRBD1 (6 bases). Sample: T cells isolated from PBMCs. This clonotype was obtained from a human donor in good health. The CDR3 DNA reads TGTGCCAGCAGTCAGGGGCAGAACACTGAAGCTTTCTTT. Its translation is CASSQGQNTEAFF.